A selection of T cell receptor beta chains follows, all from one sample in a study of blood T cells in healthy people across ages. TCRdb redid the calling of the 5' RACE reads with MiXCR, one entry per CDR3 protein. The repertoire holds under 800,000 distinct CDR3 sequences, with around 46% as singletons. Input material: blood. The receptors here all came from a woman in her sixties or seventies in good health. The CDR3 runs from the conserved cysteine through the conserved F or W. A D gene is named only where the DNA matches it firmly. Clone size is not always given. Where it is, it says once, few, many or a class for expanded clones.

cdr3_aa: CASSLEQDLFLTDTQYF
cdr3_nt: TGTGCCAGCAGCTTAGAGCAGGACCTCTTCCTCACAGATACGCAGTATTTT
d_call: .
clone_size: .
j_call: TRBJ2-3
v_call: TRBV7-2

cdr3_aa: CATSKRGGSTDTQYF
cdr3_nt: TGTGCCACCAGTAAGCGGGGGGGTAGCACAGATACGCAGTATTTT
d_call: TRBD2
clone_size: .
j_call: TRBJ2-3
v_call: TRBV15

cdr3_aa: CASSHREGSYNEQYF
cdr3_nt: TGTGCCAGCAGTCACAGGGAGGGTTCCTACAATGAGCAGTACTTC
d_call: .
clone_size: .
j_call: TRBJ2-7
v_call: TRBV12-3/TRBV12-4

cdr3_aa: CASSQSEIDTQYF
cdr3_nt: TGTGCCAGCTCGCAAAGTGAGATAGATACGCAGTATTTT
d_call: .
clone_size: .
j_call: TRBJ2-3
v_call: TRBV18

cdr3_aa: CSASRGNADTQYF
cdr3_nt: TGCAGTGCTAGTCGGGGGAACGCAGATACGCAGTATTTT
d_call: .
clone_size: many
j_call: TRBJ2-3
v_call: TRBV20-1

cdr3_aa: CASFRDTLETQYF
cdr3_nt: TGTGCCAGCTTCCGGGACACTCTAGAGACCCAGTACTTC
d_call: .
clone_size: .
j_call: TRBJ2-5
v_call: TRBV2

cdr3_aa: CASSFSGANTGELFF
cdr3_nt: TGTGCCAGCAGTTTTTCCGGGGCGAACACCGGGGAGCTGTTTTTT
d_call: .
clone_size: .
j_call: TRBJ2-2
v_call: TRBV28

cdr3_aa: CASSQERLAGNEQFF
cdr3_nt: TGTGCCAGCAGCCAAGAGAGGCTAGCAGGGAATGAGCAGTTCTTC
d_call: .
clone_size: few
j_call: TRBJ2-1
v_call: TRBV4-2

cdr3_aa: CGARRKGWNTQYF
cdr3_nt: TGCGGTGCTAGACGGAAGGGATGGAATACGCAGTATTTT
d_call: .
clone_size: .
j_call: TRBJ2-3
v_call: TRBV20-1

cdr3_aa: CASSLEVAADGDTQYF
cdr3_nt: TGCGCCAGCAGCTTGGAAGTAGCGGCTGACGGAGATACGCAGTATTTT
d_call: .
clone_size: .
j_call: TRBJ2-3
v_call: TRBV5-1

cdr3_aa: CASRAGTGYYEQYF
cdr3_nt: TGTGCCAGCAGGGCCGGGACAGGGTACTACGAGCAGTACTTC
d_call: TRBD1
clone_size: .
j_call: TRBJ2-7
v_call: TRBV27

cdr3_aa: CARFITGTGIYEQYF
cdr3_nt: TGTGCCAGGTTTATCACCGGGACAGGGATCTACGAGCAGTACTTC
d_call: TRBD1
clone_size: .
j_call: TRBJ2-7
v_call: TRBV6-1

cdr3_aa: CASSLFRASPGPHNEQFF
cdr3_nt: TGTGCCAGCAGCTTATTCCGGGCTTCCCCCGGGCCCCACAATGAGCAGTTCTTC
d_call: .
clone_size: .
j_call: TRBJ2-1
v_call: TRBV11-2

cdr3_aa: CASSPPSGHTDTQYF
cdr3_nt: TGTGCCAGCTCACCACCCAGCGGGCATACAGATACGCAGTATTTT
d_call: .
clone_size: .
j_call: TRBJ2-3
v_call: TRBV18

cdr3_aa: CASVVSSYEQFF
cdr3_nt: TGCGCCAGTGTGGTGAGCTCCTACGAGCAGTTCTTC
d_call: .
clone_size: .
j_call: TRBJ2-1
v_call: TRBV10-2

cdr3_aa: CASSLATVGGYTF
cdr3_nt: TGTGCCAGCAGCTTAGCGACGGTCGGTGGCTACACCTTC
d_call: .
clone_size: few
j_call: TRBJ1-2
v_call: TRBV7-9

cdr3_aa: CASSLSRTGDYGYTF
cdr3_nt: TGTGCCAGCAGCTTATCGAGGACAGGGGACTATGGCTACACCTTC
d_call: TRBD1
clone_size: few
j_call: TRBJ1-2
v_call: TRBV11-1

cdr3_aa: CASSRPTSGGLYNDQFF
cdr3_nt: TGTGCCAGCAGCCGCCCGACTAGCGGGGGGCTTTACAATGATCAGTTTTTC
d_call: TRBD2
clone_size: .
j_call: TRBJ2-1
v_call: TRBV7-2

cdr3_aa: CASSLEDPHGYTF
cdr3_nt: TGTGCCAGCAGTTTGGAGGATCCCCATGGCTACACCTTC
d_call: .
clone_size: .
j_call: TRBJ1-2
v_call: TRBV28

cdr3_aa: CASGTGGPEQYF
cdr3_nt: TGTGCCAGCGGGACAGGGGGCCCCGAGCAGTACTTC
d_call: TRBD1
clone_size: few
j_call: TRBJ2-7
v_call: TRBV6-1

cdr3_aa: CASTNLAGGPYNGQFF
cdr3_nt: TGTGCCAGTACCAATCTTGCGGGAGGGCCTTACAATGGGCAGTTCTTC
d_call: TRBD2
clone_size: .
j_call: TRBJ2-1
v_call: TRBV11-2

cdr3_aa: CSVQSGTGDTEAFF
cdr3_nt: TGCAGCGTTCAGTCCGGGACAGGGGACACTGAAGCTTTCTTT
d_call: TRBD1
clone_size: few
j_call: TRBJ1-1
v_call: TRBV29-1

cdr3_aa: CASSRDRESDTQYF
cdr3_nt: TGCGCCAGCAGCCGGGACAGGGAATCGGATACGCAGTATTTT
d_call: TRBD1
clone_size: .
j_call: TRBJ2-3
v_call: TRBV5-1

cdr3_aa: CASSFIQGLNTGELFF
cdr3_nt: TGTGCCAGCAGCTTTATCCAAGGGTTGAACACCGGGGAGCTGTTTTTT
d_call: .
clone_size: .
j_call: TRBJ2-2
v_call: TRBV13

cdr3_aa: CASSLIGGKTNIQYF
cdr3_nt: TGTGCCAGCAGTTTGATTGGGGGTAAGACAAACATTCAGTACTTC
d_call: .
clone_size: .
j_call: TRBJ2-4
v_call: TRBV27

cdr3_aa: CASSAAGGLPYEQYF
cdr3_nt: TGTGCCAGCAGCGCGGCGGGAGGCCTTCCTTACGAGCAGTACTTC
d_call: TRBD2
clone_size: few
j_call: TRBJ2-7
v_call: TRBV9

cdr3_aa: CASSTRDEATEAFF
cdr3_nt: TGTGCCAGCAGCACCAGGGATGAGGCCACTGAAGCTTTCTTT
d_call: .
clone_size: few
j_call: TRBJ1-1
v_call: TRBV11-1

cdr3_aa: CASTRVGTDTQYF
cdr3_nt: TGTGCCAGCACCAGGGTAGGCACAGATACGCAGTATTTT
d_call: .
clone_size: .
j_call: TRBJ2-3
v_call: TRBV12-3/TRBV12-4

cdr3_aa: CSARVNRAYEQYF
cdr3_nt: TGCAGTGCTAGAGTAAACAGAGCCTACGAGCAGTACTTC
d_call: .
clone_size: .
j_call: TRBJ2-7
v_call: TRBV20-1

cdr3_aa: CASTPSEGGRGGYTF
cdr3_nt: TGTGCCAGCACTCCCTCGGAGGGGGGCCGAGGTGGCTACACCTTC
d_call: .
clone_size: .
j_call: TRBJ1-2
v_call: TRBV27

cdr3_aa: CASSSTGTRTDIQYF
cdr3_nt: TGTGCCAGCAGCTCCACCGGGACTAGAACGGACATTCAGTACTTC
d_call: TRBD2
clone_size: .
j_call: TRBJ2-4
v_call: TRBV11-1

cdr3_aa: CASSPLGGDTQYF
cdr3_nt: TGTGCCAGCAGCCCCCTAGGTGGAGATACGCAGTATTTT
d_call: .
clone_size: .
j_call: TRBJ2-3
v_call: TRBV12-3/TRBV12-4

cdr3_aa: CSAGGGKETQYF
cdr3_nt: TGCAGTGCGGGGGGGGGAAAAGAGACCCAGTACTTC
d_call: TRBD2
clone_size: .
j_call: TRBJ2-5
v_call: TRBV20-1

cdr3_aa: CASSVDGGTYEQYF
cdr3_nt: TGTGCCAGCAGCGTAGATGGGGGGACCTACGAGCAGTACTTC
d_call: .
clone_size: .
j_call: TRBJ2-7
v_call: TRBV9

cdr3_aa: CASSHPRLEGRNIQYF
cdr3_nt: TGTGCCAGCAGCCATCCGAGACTAGAGGGGCGGAACATTCAGTACTTC
d_call: .
clone_size: .
j_call: TRBJ2-4
v_call: TRBV4-2

cdr3_aa: CASSYDPNTEAFF
cdr3_nt: TGTGCCAGCAGTTATGACCCGAACACTGAAGCTTTCTTT
d_call: .
clone_size: .
j_call: TRBJ1-1
v_call: TRBV6-6

cdr3_aa: CASSLAGGEEQYF
cdr3_nt: TGTGCCAGCAGCTTAGCGGGGGGTGAAGAGCAGTACTTC
d_call: .
clone_size: .
j_call: TRBJ2-5
v_call: TRBV7-2

cdr3_aa: CAISAQAPSGSWDNEQFF
cdr3_nt: TGTGCCATCAGTGCCCAAGCCCCTAGCGGGAGTTGGGACAATGAGCAGTTCTTC
d_call: TRBD2
clone_size: few
j_call: TRBJ2-1
v_call: TRBV10-3

cdr3_aa: CASSLLRSYNSPLHF
cdr3_nt: TGTGCCAGCAGCTTACTCCGGTCCTATAATTCACCCCTCCACTTT
d_call: .
clone_size: few
j_call: TRBJ1-6
v_call: TRBV7-9

cdr3_aa: CATSREGGAGTDTQYF
cdr3_nt: TGTGCCACCAGCAGAGAAGGGGGAGCGGGCACAGATACGCAGTATTTT
d_call: .
clone_size: few
j_call: TRBJ2-3
v_call: TRBV15

cdr3_aa: CASSPQQGTNTGELFF
cdr3_nt: TGTGCCAGCTCACCCCAACAGGGGACGAACACCGGGGAGCTGTTTTTT
d_call: TRBD1
clone_size: once
j_call: TRBJ2-2
v_call: TRBV18

cdr3_aa: CAWTTHDTQYF
cdr3_nt: TGTGCCTGGACGACTCATGATACGCAGTATTTT
d_call: .
clone_size: .
j_call: TRBJ2-3
v_call: TRBV30